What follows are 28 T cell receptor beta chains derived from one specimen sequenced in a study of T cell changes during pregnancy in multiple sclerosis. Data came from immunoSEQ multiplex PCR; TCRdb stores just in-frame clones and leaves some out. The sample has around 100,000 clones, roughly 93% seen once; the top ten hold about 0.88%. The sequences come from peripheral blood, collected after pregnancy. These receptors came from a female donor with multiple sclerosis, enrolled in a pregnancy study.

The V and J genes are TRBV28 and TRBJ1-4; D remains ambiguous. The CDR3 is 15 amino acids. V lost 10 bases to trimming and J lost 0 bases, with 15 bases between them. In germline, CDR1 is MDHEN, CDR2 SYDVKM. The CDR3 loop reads CATTKIGTTNEKLFF. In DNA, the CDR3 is TGTGCCACCACAAAAATCGGGACAACTAATGAAAAACTGTTTTTT.

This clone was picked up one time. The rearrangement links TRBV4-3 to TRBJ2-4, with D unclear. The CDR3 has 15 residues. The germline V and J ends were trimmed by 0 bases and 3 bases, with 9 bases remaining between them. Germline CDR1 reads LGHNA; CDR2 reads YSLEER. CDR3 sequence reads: CASSQEAVNKNIQYF. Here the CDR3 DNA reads TGCGCCAGCAGCCAAGAGGCAGTTAACAAAAACATTCAGTACTTC.

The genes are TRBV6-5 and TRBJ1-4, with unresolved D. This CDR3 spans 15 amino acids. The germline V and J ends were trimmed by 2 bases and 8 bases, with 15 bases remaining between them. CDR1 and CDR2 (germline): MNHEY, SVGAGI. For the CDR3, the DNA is TGTGCCAGCAGTTACGAGGGTGCGGTTGACGAAAAACTGTTTTTT. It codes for CASSYEGAVDEKLFF.

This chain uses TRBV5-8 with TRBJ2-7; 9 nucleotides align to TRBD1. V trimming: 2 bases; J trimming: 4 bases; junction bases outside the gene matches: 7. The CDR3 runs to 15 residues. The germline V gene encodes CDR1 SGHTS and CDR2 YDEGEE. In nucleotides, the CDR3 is TGTGCCAGCAGCTTCCCTGGGACAGGGTCGTACGAGCAGTACTTC. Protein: CASSFPGTGSYEQYF.

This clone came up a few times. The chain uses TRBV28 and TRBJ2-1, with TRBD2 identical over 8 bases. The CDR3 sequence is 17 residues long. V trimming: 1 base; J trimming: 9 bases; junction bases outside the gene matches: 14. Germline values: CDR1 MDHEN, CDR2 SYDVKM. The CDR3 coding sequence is TGTGCCAGCAGTTTATCGGGCAGCGGGGGCCCTTTGGGTGAGCAGTTCTTC. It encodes CASSLSGSGGPLGEQFF.

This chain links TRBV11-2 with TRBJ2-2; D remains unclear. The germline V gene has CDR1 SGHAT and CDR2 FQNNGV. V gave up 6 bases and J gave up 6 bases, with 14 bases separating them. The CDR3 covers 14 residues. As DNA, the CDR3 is TGTGCCAGCAGTGCCTCTCCTACTTCCGGGGAGCTGTTTTTT. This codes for CASSASPTSGELFF.

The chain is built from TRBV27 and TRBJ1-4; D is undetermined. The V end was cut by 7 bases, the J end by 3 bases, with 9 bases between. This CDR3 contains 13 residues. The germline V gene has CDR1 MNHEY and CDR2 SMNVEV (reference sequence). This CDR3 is CASKKLPNEKLFF. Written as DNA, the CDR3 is TGTGCCAGCAAGAAGCTACCTAATGAAAAACTGTTTTTT.

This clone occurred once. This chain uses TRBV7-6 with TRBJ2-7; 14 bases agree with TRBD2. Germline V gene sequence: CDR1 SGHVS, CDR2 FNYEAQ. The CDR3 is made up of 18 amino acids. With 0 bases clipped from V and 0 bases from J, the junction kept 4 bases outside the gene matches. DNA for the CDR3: TGTGCCAGCAGCTTAGCGGTGGGGACTAGCGGGAGCTCCTACGAGCAGTACTTC. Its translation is CASSLAVGTSGSSYEQYF.

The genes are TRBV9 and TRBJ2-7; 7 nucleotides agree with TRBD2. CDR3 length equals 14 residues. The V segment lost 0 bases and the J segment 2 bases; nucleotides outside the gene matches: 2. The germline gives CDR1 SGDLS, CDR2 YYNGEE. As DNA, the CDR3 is TGTGCCAGCAGCGTAGGCGGGAGAACCTACGAGCAGTACTTC. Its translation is CASSVGGRTYEQYF.

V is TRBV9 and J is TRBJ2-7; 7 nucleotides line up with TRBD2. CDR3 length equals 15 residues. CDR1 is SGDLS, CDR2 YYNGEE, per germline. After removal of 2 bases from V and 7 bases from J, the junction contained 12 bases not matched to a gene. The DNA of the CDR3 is TGTGCCAGCAGCGTTAGAGCGGGGCCTAATGGGGAGCAGTACTTC. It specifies CASSVRAGPNGEQYF.

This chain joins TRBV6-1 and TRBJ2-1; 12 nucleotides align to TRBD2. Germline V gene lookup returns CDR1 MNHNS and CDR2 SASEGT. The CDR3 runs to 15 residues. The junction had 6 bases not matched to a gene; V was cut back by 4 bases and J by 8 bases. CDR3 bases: TGTGCCAGCAGTGCACTAGCGGGAGGTTTAGATGAGCAGTTCTTC. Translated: CASSALAGGLDEQFF.

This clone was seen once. In DNA, the CDR3 is TGCAGCGTCCAAAGACAGGGGGCCACTGAAGCTTTCTTT. Amino acids: CSVQRQGATEAFF. This chain links TRBV29-1 with TRBJ1-1; 10 bases are a match to TRBD1. Germline V gene lookup returns CDR1 SQVTM and CDR2 ANQGSEA. This CDR3 is 13 amino acids long. Germline trimming cut 6 bases from V and 4 bases from J; bases unmatched to any gene: 5.

The CDR3 spells CASSEVRDYNEQFF. CDR3 in DNA: TGCGCCAGCAGTGAAGTGAGAGACTACAATGAGCAGTTCTTC. The chain is built from TRBV10-1 and TRBJ2-1; D is unclear. The germline gives CDR1 WNHNN, CDR2 SYGVQD (reference sequence). The CDR3 is made up of 14 amino acids. V gave up 3 bases and J gave up 3 bases, with 9 bases separating them.

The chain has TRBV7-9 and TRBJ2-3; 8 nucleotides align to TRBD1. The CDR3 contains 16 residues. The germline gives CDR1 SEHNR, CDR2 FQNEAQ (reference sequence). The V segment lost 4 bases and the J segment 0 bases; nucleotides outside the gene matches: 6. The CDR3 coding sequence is TGTGCCAGCAGCTCTCCGGGACAGGCAAGCACAGATACGCAGTATTTT. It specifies CASSSPGQASTDTQYF.

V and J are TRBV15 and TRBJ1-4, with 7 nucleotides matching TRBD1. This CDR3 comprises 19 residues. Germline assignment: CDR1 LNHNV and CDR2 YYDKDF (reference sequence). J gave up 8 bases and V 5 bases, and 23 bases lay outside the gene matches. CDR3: CATSSPGRQGEVVGEKLFF. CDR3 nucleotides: TGTGCCACCAGCTCCCCAGGTCGTCAGGGGGAGGTGGTGGGAGAAAAACTGTTTTTT.

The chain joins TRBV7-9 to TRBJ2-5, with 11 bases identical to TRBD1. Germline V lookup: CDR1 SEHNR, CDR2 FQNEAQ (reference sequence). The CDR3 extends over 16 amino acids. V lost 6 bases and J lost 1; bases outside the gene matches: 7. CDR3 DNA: TGTGCCAGCAGATACCCCGGACAGGGGGCCCAAGAGACCCAGTACTTC. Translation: CASRYPGQGAQETQYF.

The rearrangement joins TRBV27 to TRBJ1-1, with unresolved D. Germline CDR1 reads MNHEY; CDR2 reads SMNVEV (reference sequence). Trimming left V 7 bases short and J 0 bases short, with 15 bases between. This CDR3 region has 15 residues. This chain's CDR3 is CASIPVGVMNTEAFF. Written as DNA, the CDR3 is TGTGCCAGCATCCCCGTCGGAGTCATGAACACTGAAGCTTTCTTT.

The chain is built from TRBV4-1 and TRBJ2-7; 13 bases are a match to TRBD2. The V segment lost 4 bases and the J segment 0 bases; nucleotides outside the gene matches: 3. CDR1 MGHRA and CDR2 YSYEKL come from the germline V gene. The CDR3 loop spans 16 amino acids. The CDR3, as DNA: TGCGCCAGCAGCCCGACTAGCGGGGGGATCTCCTACGAGCAGTACTTC. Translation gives CASSPTSGGISYEQYF.

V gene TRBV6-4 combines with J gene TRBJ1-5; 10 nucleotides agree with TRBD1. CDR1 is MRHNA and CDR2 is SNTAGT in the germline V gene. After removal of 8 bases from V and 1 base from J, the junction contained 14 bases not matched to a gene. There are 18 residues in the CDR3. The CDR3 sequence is CASGDQGQGRESNQPQHF. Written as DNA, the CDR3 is TGTGCCAGCGGGGATCAGGGACAGGGGAGGGAAAGCAATCAGCCCCAGCATTTT.

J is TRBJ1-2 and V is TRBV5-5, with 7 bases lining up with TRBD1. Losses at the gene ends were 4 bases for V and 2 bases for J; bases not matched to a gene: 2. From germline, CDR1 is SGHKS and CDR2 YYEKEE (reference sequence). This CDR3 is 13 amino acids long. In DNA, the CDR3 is TGTGCCAGCAGCCCGGACAGGAACTATGGCTACACCTTC. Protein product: CASSPDRNYGYTF.

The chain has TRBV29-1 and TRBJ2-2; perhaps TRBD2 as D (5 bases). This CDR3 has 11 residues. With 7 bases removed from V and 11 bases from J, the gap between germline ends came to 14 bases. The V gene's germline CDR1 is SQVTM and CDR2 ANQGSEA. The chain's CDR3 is CSAGDGFELFF. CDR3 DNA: TGCAGCGCCGGGGATGGTTTCGAGCTGTTTTTT.

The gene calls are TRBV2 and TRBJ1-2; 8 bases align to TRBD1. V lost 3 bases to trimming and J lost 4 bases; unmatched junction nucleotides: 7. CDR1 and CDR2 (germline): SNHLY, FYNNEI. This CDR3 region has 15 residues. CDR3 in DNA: TGTGCCAGCAGTGAGCAGGACAGGGTCTTCTATGGCTACACCTTC. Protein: CASSEQDRVFYGYTF.

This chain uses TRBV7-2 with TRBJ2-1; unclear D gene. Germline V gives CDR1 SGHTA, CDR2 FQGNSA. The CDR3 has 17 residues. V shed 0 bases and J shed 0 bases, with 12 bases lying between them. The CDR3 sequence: CASSLASTVPSYNEQFF. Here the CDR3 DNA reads TGTGCCAGCAGCTTAGCGAGTACGGTCCCCTCCTACAATGAGCAGTTCTTC.

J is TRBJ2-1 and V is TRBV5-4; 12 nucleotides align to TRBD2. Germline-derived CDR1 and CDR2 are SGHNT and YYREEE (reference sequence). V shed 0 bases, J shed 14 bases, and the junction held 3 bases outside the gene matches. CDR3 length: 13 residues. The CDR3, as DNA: TGTGCCAGCAGCTTGGGACTAGCGGGAGATGAGTTCTTC. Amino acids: CASSLGLAGDEFF.

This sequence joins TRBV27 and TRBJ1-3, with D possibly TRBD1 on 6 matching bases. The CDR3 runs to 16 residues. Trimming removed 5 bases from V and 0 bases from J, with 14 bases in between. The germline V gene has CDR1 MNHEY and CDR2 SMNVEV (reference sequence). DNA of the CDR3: TGTGCCAGCAGTCCCCGGACAGTACCCTCTGGAAACACCATATATTTT. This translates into CASSPRTVPSGNTIYF.

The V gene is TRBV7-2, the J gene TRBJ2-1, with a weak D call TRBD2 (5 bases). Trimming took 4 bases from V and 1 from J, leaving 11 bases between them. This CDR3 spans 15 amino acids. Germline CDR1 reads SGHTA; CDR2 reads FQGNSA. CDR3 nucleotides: TGTGCCAGCAGCTCCCCCGACTATTCCTACAATGAGCAGTTCTTC. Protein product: CASSSPDYSYNEQFF.

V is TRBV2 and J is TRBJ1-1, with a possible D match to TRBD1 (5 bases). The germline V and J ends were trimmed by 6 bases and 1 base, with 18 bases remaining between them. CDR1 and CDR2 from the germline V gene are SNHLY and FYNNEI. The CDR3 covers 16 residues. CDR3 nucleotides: TGTGCCAGCAGGGGGCGGACAAGTGGTCGGAACACTGAAGCTTTCTTT. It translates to CASRGRTSGRNTEAFF.

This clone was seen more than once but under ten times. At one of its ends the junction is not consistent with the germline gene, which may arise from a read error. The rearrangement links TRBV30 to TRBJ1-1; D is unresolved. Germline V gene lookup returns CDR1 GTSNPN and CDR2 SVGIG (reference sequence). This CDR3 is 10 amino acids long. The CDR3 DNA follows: TGTGCCTGGAGCGGGTCGATCCAGATGTTT. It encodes CAWSGSIQMF.